Presented here are 9 T cell receptor beta chains from one specimen sequenced in a study of CD8+CD57+ T cells in acquired aplastic anemia. Genomic DNA templated the TCR beta VDJ and CDR3 profiling. Using its own MiXCR run on the reads, TCRdb lists one record per CDR3 protein. The sample yields approximately 220,000 distinct CDR3 sequences, about half seen once. Individuals selected for sequencing had exhibited CD8+CD57+ cell expansion on flow cytometry. The source material was sorted CD4+, CD8+, or CD8+CD57+ T cells (not recorded which) from PBMCs. The source is a human donor with aplastic anemia.

This chain links TRBV9 with TRBJ2-7; 7 positions agree with TRBD2. CDR3 length: 13 residues. CDR1 SGDLS and CDR2 YYNGEE come from the germline V gene. The ends lost 3 bases at V and 4 bases at J; junction bases unmatched: 4. CDR3 sequence: CASSAEGGYEQYF. For the CDR3, the DNA is TGTGCCAGCAGCGCTGAGGGAGGGTACGAGCAGTACTTC.

Comment on this clonotype: This clone may be a read error of a much larger clone one base away. This CDR3 fails to terminate in the conserved phenylalanine or tryptophan, so it likely reflects a read error. The rearrangement uses TRBV7-2 and TRBJ2-7, with a possible D match to TRBD2 (5 bases). The CDR3 spans 14 residues. Germline CDR1 is SGHTA and CDR2 is FQGNSA. The germline V and J ends were trimmed by 3 bases and 5 bases, with 14 bases remaining between them. In DNA form, the CDR3 reads TGTGCCAGCAGCTTGGACTTCGGATTCAACGAGCAGTACCTC. Translation: CASSLDFGFNEQYL.

The CDR3 sequence: CASSSPGTGNTEAFF. Written as DNA, the CDR3 is TGTGCCAGCAGTTCCCCGGGGACGGGGAACACTGAAGCTTTCTTT. The chain joins TRBV7-9 to TRBJ1-1; TRBD1 is a possible D gene (5 bases). The CDR3 length is 15 residues. V gave up 6 bases and J gave up 1 base, with 15 bases separating them. Germline V lookup: CDR1 SEHNR, CDR2 FQNEAQ (reference sequence). The full variable domain, its missing parts supplied by reference TRBV7-9 and TRBJ1-1, is DTGVSQNPRHKITKRGQNVTFRCDPISEHNRLYWYRQTLGQGPEFLTYFQNEAQLEKSRLLSDRFSAERPKGSFSTLEIQRTEQGDSAMYLCASSSPGTGNTEAFFGQGTRLTVV.

The table lists this clonotype with many counts. This chain links TRBV5-1 with TRBJ1-5, with D unclear. Trimming stripped 4 bases from V and 1 base from J, with 6 bases between. The germline V gene encodes CDR1 SGHRS and CDR2 YFSETQ. The CDR3 length is 13 residues. CDR3 region: CASSQGSNQPQHF. CDR3 nucleotides: TGCGCCAGCAGCCAAGGGAGCAATCAGCCCCAGCATTTT. The full variable domain, rest sourced from reference TRBV5-1 and TRBJ1-5, is KAGVTQTPRYLIKTRGQQVTLSCSPISGHRSVSWYQQTPGQGLQFLFEYFSETQRNKGNFPGRFSGRQFSNSRSEMNVSTLELGDSALYLCASSQGSNQPQHFGDGTRLSIL.

For this clonotype: A clone one base away is much larger, so this may be a read error. V gene TRBV3-1 combines with J gene TRBJ1-2; D is unclear. With 1 base removed from V and 7 bases from J, the gap between germline ends came to 7 bases. Germline V gene sequence: CDR1 LGHDT, CDR2 YNNKEL (reference sequence). This CDR3 has 12 residues. In DNA form, the CDR3 reads TGTGCCAGCAGCCAAGGTGGAGGTGGCTACACCTTC. Translated, it gives CASSQGGGGYTF.

The chain uses TRBV15 and TRBJ2-7, with D possibly matching TRBD2 (6 bases). CDR1 is LNHNV and CDR2 is YYDKDF in the germline V gene (reference sequence). CDR3 length equals 15 residues. The ends were cut back, 3 bases at V and 2 bases at J, with 14 bases in the middle. The DNA for the CDR3 is TGTGCCACCAGCAGGGACCGGGACTCAGCCTACGAGCAGTACTTC. Its protein is CATSRDRDSAYEQYF.

This chain uses TRBV7-9 with TRBJ2-7; no firm D call. The V gene's germline CDR1 is SEHNR and CDR2 FQNEAQ (reference sequence). The CDR3 has 13 residues. Trimming shortened V by 4 bases and J by 6 bases, and 13 bases separated the two germline ends. As DNA, the CDR3 is TGTGCCAGCAGCTCTCCTCGGGTAGGCGAGCAGTACTTC. Its translation is CASSSPRVGEQYF.

Concerning this clonotype itself: Since the CDR3 does not end with the conserved phenylalanine or tryptophan, this likely comes from a read error. The V gene is TRBV29-1, the J gene TRBJ1-2, with 7 positions matching TRBD1. J was trimmed by 3 bases and V by 6 bases; bases with no gene match: 4. In germline, CDR1 is SQVTM, CDR2 ANQGSEA. The length of the CDR3 is 12 residues. CDR3 nucleotides: TGCAGCGTGACCGGGACAGACTATGGCTACACCCTC. Translation: CSVTGTDYGYTL.

The table lists this clonotype with a few counts. The V and J genes are TRBV9 and TRBJ2-5, with D possibly TRBD2 on 5 matching bases. V was pared by 0 bases and J by 3 bases, with 12 bases between. Germline CDR1 SGDLS, CDR2 YYNGEE. The CDR3 runs 15 residues. CDR3 sequence: CASSVVGGLKETQYF. The DNA for the CDR3 is TGTGCCAGCAGCGTAGTGGGCGGACTGAAAGAGACCCAGTACTTC.